This paragraph covers one TCR beta chain sequence. One base away lies a much larger clone, so this may be a sequencing read error. This same CDR3 is encoded by further DNA sequences in the sample. This specimen comes from a study of blood T cell repertoires in COVID-19. On the study more broadly: Samples of COVID-19 (acute and convalescent) were obtained from the United States, Italy and Spain. Sources were T cells, B-cell-depleted T cells, or PBMCs; the material itself was cDNA or gDNA.

Original processing notes: Reference gene primer amplification gave estimated nucleated cell counts. Clones were sequenced by immunoSEQ multiplex PCR, and TCRdb holds only the in-frame ones, with some missing. V and J calls and clone size are copied from that table; D and trimming were computed from the DNA. In the table there are over 110,000 clones, just under 80% of which are singletons. The CDR3 consists of 16 residues. The V gene end was trimmed by 5 bases and the J gene end by 0 bases; junction bases not matched to a gene: 3. The germline V gene has CDR1 SEHNR and CDR2 FQNEAQ (reference sequence).

The chain combines TRBV7-9 with TRBJ2-1, with 11 bases matching TRBD2. The specimen sequenced was peripheral blood. The receptor was derived from a woman in her sixties with acute or convalescent COVID-19. CDR3 in amino acids: CASSDTSGSSYNEQFF. In DNA, the CDR3 is TGTGCCAGCAGCGATACTAGCGGGAGCTCCTACAATGAGCAGTTCTTC.